Listed here are 8 T cell receptor beta chains from one sample, sequenced in a study of cytomegalovirus exposure and HLA in healthy donors. Primers for the PCR totalled 60 Vbeta and 13 Jbeta. Data came from immunoSEQ multiplex PCR; TCRdb stores just in-frame clones and leaves some out. The table has 95,000 to 150,000 clones, 80% seen once; the top ten hold approximately 10%. The sample consisted of PBMCs. The receptors come from a man younger than 40 in good health and CMV-seropositive.

This chain connects TRBV7-9 to TRBJ2-3; D call uncertain. This CDR3 contains 14 residues. Germline assignment: CDR1 SEHNR and CDR2 FQNEAQ (reference sequence). Trimming left V 5 bases short and J 3 bases short, with 12 bases between. CDR3 DNA: TGTGCCAGCAGCCGCAGGTCCCTAACAGATACGCAGTATTTT. Encoded protein: CASSRRSLTDTQYF.

The genes are TRBV27 and TRBJ2-7, with a tentative D call TRBD1 (6 bases). Germline V gene data show CDR1 as MNHEY and CDR2 as SMNVEV (reference sequence). The germline V and J ends were trimmed by 8 bases and 1 base, with 15 bases remaining between them. This CDR3 comprises 14 residues. The CDR3 DNA sequence: TGTGCCAGCCAAGATTCGGGACATTCCTACGAGCAGTACTTC. Amino acid sequence: CASQDSGHSYEQYF.

This chain connects TRBV4-2 to TRBJ2-3, with TRBD1 matching over 9 bases. V shed 4 bases, J shed 1 base, and the junction held 6 bases outside the gene matches. The CDR3 totals 16 residues. The germline CDR1 and CDR2 sequences are LGHNA and YNFKEQ. The DNA of the CDR3 is TGTGCCAGCAGCCGAACGGGACAGGGCGGCACAGATACGCAGTATTTT. Its translation is CASSRTGQGGTDTQYF.

The chain carries TRBV2 and TRBJ2-5; 7 bases match TRBD1. With 5 bases clipped from V and 3 bases from J, the junction kept 9 bases outside the gene matches. The CDR3 is 15 amino acids. CDR1 is SNHLY and CDR2 is FYNNEI in the germline V gene. This CDR3 is CASSPQGQRKETQYF. Written as DNA, the CDR3 is TGTGCCAGCAGTCCACAGGGACAGCGGAAAGAGACCCAGTACTTC.

This chain connects TRBV28 to TRBJ2-7; 8 bases align to TRBD1. Germline V lookup: CDR1 MDHEN, CDR2 SYDVKM. The CDR3 has 14 residues. The J segment lost 4 bases and the V segment lost 5 bases, leaving 7 bases of the junction unmatched. The CDR3 DNA reads TGTGCCAGCAGTCGGCGGACAGGGCGGTACGAGCAGTACTTC. Translated, it gives CASSRRTGRYEQYF.

This clone showed up just once. CDR3 DNA: TGTGCCAGCACTGGGAGGGAACCCCAGGAGCAGTACTTC. Its protein is CASTGREPQEQYF. This chain links TRBV2 with TRBJ2-7, with TRBD2 identical over 7 bases. The V and J ends lost 7 bases and 7 bases, in that order; junction bases with no gene match: 10. The CDR3 is made up of 13 amino acids. Germline CDR1 SNHLY, CDR2 FYNNEI.

This clone was picked up a small number of times. This chain uses TRBV11-3 with TRBJ2-5, with TRBD1 as a possible D gene (6 bases). The V and J ends lost 6 bases and 7 bases respectively, with 15 bases between them. Germline CDR1 is SGHNT and CDR2 is YENEEA. This CDR3 has 13 residues. CDR3 in amino acids: CASSGGPAGTQYF. The CDR3 nucleotides are TGTGCCAGCAGTGGGGGCCCGGCGGGGACCCAGTACTTC.

The V gene is TRBV7-2, the J gene TRBJ2-5, with TRBD2 matching over 9 bases. Germline values: CDR1 SGHTA, CDR2 FQGNSA. This CDR3 region has 18 residues. V lost 2 bases and J lost 2; bases outside the gene matches: 12. Written as DNA, the CDR3 is TGTGCCAGCAGCTTAATGAGCGGGGGGAGCACTTTACAAGAGACCCAGTACTTC. The encoded protein is CASSLMSGGSTLQETQYF.